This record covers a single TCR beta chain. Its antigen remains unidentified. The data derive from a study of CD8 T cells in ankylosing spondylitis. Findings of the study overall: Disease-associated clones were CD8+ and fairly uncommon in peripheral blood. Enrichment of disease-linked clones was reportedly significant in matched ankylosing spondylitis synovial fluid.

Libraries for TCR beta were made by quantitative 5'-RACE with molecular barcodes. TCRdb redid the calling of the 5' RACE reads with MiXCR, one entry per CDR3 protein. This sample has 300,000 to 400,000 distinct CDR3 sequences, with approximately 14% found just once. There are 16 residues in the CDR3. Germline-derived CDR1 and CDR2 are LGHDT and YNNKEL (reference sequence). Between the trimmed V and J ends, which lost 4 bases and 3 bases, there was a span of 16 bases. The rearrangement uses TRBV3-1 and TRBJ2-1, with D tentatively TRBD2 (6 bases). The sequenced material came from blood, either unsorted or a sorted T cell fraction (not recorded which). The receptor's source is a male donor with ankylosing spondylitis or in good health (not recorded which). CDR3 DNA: TGTGCCAGCAGCCCGACTATCGGGACTGTCTACAATGAGCAGTTCTTC. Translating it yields CASSPTIGTVYNEQFF.